The text below deals with one T cell receptor beta chain. Its antigen is unknown. Base quality data are lacking; no much larger clone is found one base away. CD8 naive samples were CD45RO-negative cells positively selected for CCR7, giving a CD45RA+CCR7+ population that excluded TemRA cells. Donors were healthy HIV-negative adults with no recently reported acute infections or vaccinations. All donors were Caucasian adults living in Nashville, Tennessee, USA. Blood was obtained by leukapheresis, after which PBMCs were separated by Ficoll-Histopaque density gradient centrifugation and cryopreserved in liquid nitrogen vapor phase. Analytical flow cytometry was used to check the purity and quantity of each magnetically sorted T cell population. From each sorted fraction, genomic DNA was isolated and quantified by UV absorbance on a Nanodrop 2000c. This entry belongs to a study of shared clonotypes between healthy human individuals (dated by TCRdb to 2019 to 2021). Notes on the research overall: Three men and a couple of women, aged 18 to 49 years, made up the cohort. To increase sequencing depth and limit assay-specific biases, different laboratories used diverse techniques to prepare libraries and sequence TCR repertoires. The study deeply sequenced blood TCR repertoires of about five healthy adults to estimate repertoire size and the extent of clonotype sharing between individuals. Per donor, three plates each were used for CD4 naive and CD4 memory, two for CD8 naive, and one for CD8 memory. Per donor, leukapheresis produced somewhere between about 0.9 and 9.5 billion PBMCs. Study-wide findings and limitations: Based on pairwise subsampling, the degree of clonotype sharing among donors was expected to be affected by sequencing depth. About 5% of naive CD4, around 3.5% of naive CD8, approximately 2% of memory CD4, and 0.4% of memory CD8 clonotypes were shared across a few donors. Compared with non-shared clonotypes, clonotypes shared by all four sorted-subset donors had higher generation probabilities. Naive subsets generally had larger estimated clonotype richness than memory subsets. Because the study included a small number of donors, the genetic and exposure-history diversity represented was limited. Even with the large sequencing depth, rarefaction of the sorted-subset datasets indicated that sequencing was incomplete. Only blood was sampled, and tissue TCR repertoires likely differ from those in blood.

The CDR3 holds 16 amino acids from the cysteine to the phenylalanine. The retained sequence is limited to the CDR3, 48 bases, with the frame set at the first base. V is cut by 0 bases and J by 1 base, and the space between the germline ends is 9 bases. CDR1 and CDR2, looked up from the germline V gene (reference sequence), are MNHNY and SVGAGI. TCR CDR3 regions were amplified from genomic DNA by multiplex PCR using the deep immunoSEQ assay. Extracted genomic DNA from each cell subset was spread evenly across all wells of several immunoSEQ 96-well plates, with each plate serving as a replicate. For sorted subsets, 200 to 250 ng of genomic DNA, equivalent to 25,000 to 35,000 T cell genomes, went into each replicate PCR. Purified libraries were quantified with a Qubit 3.0 fluorometer, sized on a Bioanalyzer 2100, and re-quantified with the KAPA Library Quantification kit. Every immunoSEQ 96-well plate was sequenced on a separate single-read 150-cycle Illumina NextSeq 550 flow cell. In the source study's methods: Because only junctional sequences without quality scores were contained in the immunoSEQ output, filtering matching that applied to full-length reads could not be performed. To assign V/J genes and CDR3, sequences were annotated against IMGT germline references using PyIR, a Python wrapper for IgBLAST v1.9. Reads with weak V/J assignments (E-value above 1e-6), missing CDR3, stop codons, out-of-frame junctions, or ambiguous translated residues were removed. V3J clonotypes were defined by identical inferred V gene, J gene, and CDR3 amino acid sequence. Percentage overlap between repertoires was calculated by dividing the number of shared unique clonotypes by the size of the smaller repertoire. Three approaches were used to assess repertoire richness: RTK rarefaction, the Chao1 estimator, and Recon v2.1 estimates of unobserved clonotypes. Generation probabilities for all TCRbeta clonotypes obtained by the gDNA method from a handful of donors were computed using OLGA. The immuneACCESS repertoire file appears here via TCRdb, limited to in-frame rearrangements. These files lack a portion of the clones; in checked studies, under half of the deficit traces to unresolved V genes, and the cause of the others is not known. Clonal size and the V and J genes are those of that table, whereas D and trimming came from the DNA. In all, the sample holds 500,000 to 700,000 clones, and 85% to 95% of those were seen once. The top ten hold about 0.11% of the sample.

The TCR was taken from a woman in her 30s in good health. The source material was naive CD8+ T cells sorted from blood. The label giving this sample's cell subset or site can be read as: CD45RA+CCR7+. The V and J genes are TRBV6-6 and TRBJ2-2; a tentative D match to TRBD2 spans 7 bases. Read as DNA, the sequence is TGTGCCAGCAGTTACTCGGGGGGGCGGAACACCGGGGAGCTGTTTTTT. The encoded protein is CASSYSGGRNTGELFF.